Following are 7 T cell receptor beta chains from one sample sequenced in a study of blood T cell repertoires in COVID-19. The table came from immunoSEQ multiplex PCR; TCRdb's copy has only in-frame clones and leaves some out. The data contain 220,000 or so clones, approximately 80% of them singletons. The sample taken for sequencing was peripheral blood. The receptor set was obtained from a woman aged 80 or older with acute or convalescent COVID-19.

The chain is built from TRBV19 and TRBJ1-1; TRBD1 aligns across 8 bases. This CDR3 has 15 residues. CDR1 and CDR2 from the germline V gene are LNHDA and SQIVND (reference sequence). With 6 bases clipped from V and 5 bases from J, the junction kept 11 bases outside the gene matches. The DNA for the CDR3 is TGTGCCAGTAGAGGGATTCTGGACAGGGTAACTGAAGCTTTCTTT. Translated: CASRGILDRVTEAFF.

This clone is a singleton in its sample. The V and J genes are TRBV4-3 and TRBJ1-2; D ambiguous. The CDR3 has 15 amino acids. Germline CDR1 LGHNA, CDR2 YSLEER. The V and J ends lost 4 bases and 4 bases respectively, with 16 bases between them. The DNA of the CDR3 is TGCGCCAGCAGCCTTCTCGTGGGTCGGGGCTATGGCTACACCTTC. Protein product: CASSLLVGRGYGYTF.

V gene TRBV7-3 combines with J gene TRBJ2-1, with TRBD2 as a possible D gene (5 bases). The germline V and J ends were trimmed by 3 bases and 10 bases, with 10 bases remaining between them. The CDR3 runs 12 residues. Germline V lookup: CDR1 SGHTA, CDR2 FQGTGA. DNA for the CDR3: TGTGCCAGCAGCTTGGCGGGCGGGGAGCAGTTCTTC. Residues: CASSLAGGEQFF.

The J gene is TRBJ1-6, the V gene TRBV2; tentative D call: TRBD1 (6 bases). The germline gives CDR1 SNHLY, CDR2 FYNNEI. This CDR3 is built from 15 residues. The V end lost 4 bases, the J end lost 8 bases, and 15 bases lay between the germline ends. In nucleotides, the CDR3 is TGTGCCAGCAGTGGAGGGGGTGGCTTACATTCACCCCTCCACTTT. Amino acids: CASSGGGGLHSPLHF.

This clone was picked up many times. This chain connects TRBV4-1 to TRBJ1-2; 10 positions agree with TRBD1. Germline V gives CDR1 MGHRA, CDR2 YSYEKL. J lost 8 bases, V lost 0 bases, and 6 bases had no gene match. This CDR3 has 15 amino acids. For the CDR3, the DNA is TGCGCCAGCAGCCAAGATCGAGACAGGGGGCGGGGCTACACCTTC. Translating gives CASSQDRDRGRGYTF.

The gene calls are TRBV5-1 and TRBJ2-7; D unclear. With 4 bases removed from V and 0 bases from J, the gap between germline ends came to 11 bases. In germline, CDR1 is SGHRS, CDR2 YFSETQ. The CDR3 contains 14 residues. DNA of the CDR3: TGCGCCAGCAGCCACCGAGTGAACTCCTACGAGCAGTACTTC. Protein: CASSHRVNSYEQYF. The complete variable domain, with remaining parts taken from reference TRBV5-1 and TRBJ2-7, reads KAGVTQTPRYLIKTRGQQVTLSCSPISGHRSVSWYQQTPGQGLQFLFEYFSETQRNKGNFPGRFSGRQFSNSRSEMNVSTLELGDSALYLCASSHRVNSYEQYFGPGTRLTVT.

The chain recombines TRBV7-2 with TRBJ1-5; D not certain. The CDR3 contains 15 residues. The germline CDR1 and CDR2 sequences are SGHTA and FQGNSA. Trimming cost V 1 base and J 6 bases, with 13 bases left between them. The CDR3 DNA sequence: TGTGCCAGCAGCTTAGGTGGTGGGAGCGGTCAGCCCCAGCATTTT. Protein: CASSLGGGSGQPQHF.